This TCR beta chain comes out of a study of regulatory T cells in long-lasting Graves disease. Trimming cost V 1 base and J 12 bases, with 13 bases left between them. Per the germline V gene, CDR1 is DFQATT and CDR2 is SNEGSKA (reference sequence). The CDR3 has 11 amino acids. General observations from the study: For persistent Graves' patients, TCR diversity was lower than for newly diagnosed ones.

This clonotype was detected many times. The antigen is not known. Both iRepertoire HTBI primers and Arm-PCR of CDR3 regions were used to build the TCR beta libraries. A single record per CDR3 protein comes from TCRdb applying MiXCR to the multiplex PCR reads. Of 350,000 to 500,000 distinct CDR3 sequences in the sample, around 15% were seen once. Time point defined: newly diagnosed GD, antithyroid drugs for less than 3 months. PBMC RNA was the source of the TCR library. These same records also appear under a second study, on T cells in Graves' hyperthyroidism and ophthalmopathy. As reported in that work: Among the patients, aged 18 to 65, hyperthyroidism was newly diagnosed and had lasted under 2 months. Ophthalmopathy was told apart from stable hyperthyroidism by a 13 V-J model. With a median lead of roughly 6.8 months before onset, the model predicted ophthalmopathy.

The receptor was derived from a woman aged 25 to 39 with Graves disease. The chain couples TRBV20-1 to TRBJ2-7; D is perhaps TRBD1 (5 bases). The sample was peripheral blood mononuclear cells (PBMCs), taken at new diagnosis, from a patient treated with antithyroid drugs. CDR3 bases: TGCAGTGCTAGAGCGGCCAGGGATCGGTACTTC. Its translation is CSARAARDRYF.